Below are 18 T cell receptor beta chains sequenced from a single sample in a study of T cell responses to AZD1222 COVID-19 vaccine. Method: immunoSEQ multiplex PCR; TCRdb's copy keeps in-frame clones and lacks some. This table has approximately 67,000 clones, roughly nine tenths appearing once. The input for sequencing was peripheral blood, taken 28 days after the second AZD1222 dose. These receptors all come from an adult who received the AZD1222 COVID-19 vaccine.

The chain recombines TRBV10-2 with TRBJ2-3; possible D gene TRBD2, 6 bases. CDR3 length equals 12 residues. Trimming left V 6 bases short and J 5 bases short, with 9 bases between. The V gene's germline CDR1 is WSHSY and CDR2 SAAADI. CDR3 sequence: CASRGAGDTQYF. The CDR3 nucleotides are TGCGCCAGCAGGGGAGCGGGAGATACGCAGTATTTT.

The chain links TRBV5-4 to TRBJ2-7; TRBD1 matches 7 bases. J lost 7 bases, V lost 4 bases, and 8 bases had no gene match. CDR3 size: 13 residues. CDR1 and CDR2 from the germline V gene are SGHNT and YYREEE (reference sequence). CDR3 nucleotides: TGTGCCAGCAGCCGGGACAGTCGAGATGAGCAGTACTTC. Protein product: CASSRDSRDEQYF.

This chain uses TRBV9 with TRBJ2-3; a possible D gene is TRBD1 (6 bases). The CDR3 extends over 15 amino acids. In germline, CDR1 is SGDLS, CDR2 YYNGEE. Trimming shortened V by 3 bases and J by 2 bases, and 13 bases separated the two germline ends. CDR3 amino acids: CASSARQAPTDTQYF. CDR3 DNA sequence: TGTGCCAGCAGCGCCCGACAGGCCCCCACAGATACGCAGTATTTT.

This chain connects TRBV7-9 to TRBJ1-1, with 9 bases fitting TRBD1. This CDR3 region has 16 residues. J gave up 6 bases and V 5 bases, and 13 bases lay outside the gene matches. Germline-derived CDR1 and CDR2 are SEHNR and FQNEAQ (reference sequence). Written as DNA, the CDR3 is TGTGCCAGCAGCCCAAGACGGACAGGGGAAGGGTCTGAAGCTTTCTTT. As protein: CASSPRRTGEGSEAFF.

The chain combines TRBV5-1 with TRBJ2-3; TRBD1 aligns across 10 bases. V was pared by 0 bases and J by 4 bases, with 2 bases of the junction left unmatched. The germline CDR1 and CDR2 sequences are SGHRS and YFSETQ. The CDR3 spans 15 residues. The CDR3 nucleotides are TGCGCCAGCAGCTTGGGACAGGGGGCGTCAGATACGCAGTATTTT. Its protein product is CASSLGQGASDTQYF.

The DNA for the CDR3 is TGCGCCAGCAGCCAAGGGCCTATGGGGTTTGCCGACGAGCAGTACTTC. This gives the protein CASSQGPMGFADEQYF. This sequence joins TRBV4-1 and TRBJ2-7, with D uncertain. The length of the CDR3 is 16 residues. Germline CDR1 MGHRA, CDR2 YSYEKL. V lost 1 base, J lost 5 bases, and 18 bases lay in between.

The chain uses TRBV19 and TRBJ2-2, with D perhaps TRBD2 (6 bases). Trimming pared 2 bases from V and 1 base from J, leaving 20 bases between. The CDR3 length is 19 residues. Germline assignment: CDR1 LNHDA and CDR2 SQIVND (reference sequence). CDR3 sequence (DNA): TGTGCCAGTAGTATAACCCCCGTGGACTACATATGGAACACCGGGGAGCTGTTTTTT. Amino acids: CASSITPVDYIWNTGELFF. The full variable domain, in which reference TRBV19 and TRBJ2-2 provide the parts outside the CDR3, is DGGITQSPKYLFRKEGQNVTLSCEQNLNHDAMYWYRQDPGQGLRLIYYSQIVNDFQKGDIAEGYSVSREKKESFPLTVTSAQKNPTAFYLCASSITPVDYIWNTGELFFGEGSRLTVL.

The V call is TRBV28, the J call TRBJ2-1; 10 bases fit TRBD2. With V trimmed by 7 bases and J by 7 bases, 16 bases remained unmatched. CDR3 size: 17 residues. From germline, CDR1 is MDHEN and CDR2 SYDVKM. CDR3 sequence: CASTTRGSGRLGNEQFF. CDR3 DNA sequence: TGTGCCAGCACCACCCGCGGTAGCGGGAGGCTCGGGAATGAGCAGTTCTTC.

This clone was seen only once. The J gene is TRBJ2-5, the V gene TRBV7-2; 8 bases are shared with TRBD2. CDR1 is SGHTA and CDR2 is FQGNSA in the germline V gene. The CDR3 loop spans 16 amino acids. J was trimmed by 5 bases and V by 5 bases; bases with no gene match: 13. The CDR3 sequence: CASSTIGGGSGETQYF. For the CDR3, the DNA is TGTGCCAGCAGCACCATAGGCGGGGGGAGCGGGGAGACCCAGTACTTC.

By proportion, this clone is medium-sized. This specimen includes other DNA sequences encoding the same CDR3. V is TRBV19 and J is TRBJ2-5; 11 bases fit TRBD2. Germline lookup yields CDR1 LNHDA and CDR2 SQIVND (reference sequence). With V trimmed by 3 bases and J by 4 bases, 4 bases remained unmatched. The CDR3 is 15 amino acids. DNA of the CDR3: TGTGCCAGTAGTATTACTAGCGGGAGCCTAGAGACCCAGTACTTC. Protein product: CASSITSGSLETQYF.

Only one count was recorded for this clone. This chain connects TRBV3-1 (or the pseudogene TRBV3-2) to TRBJ2-2; 8 bases map to TRBD2. The junction had 5 bases not matched to a gene; V was cut back by 3 bases and J by 2 bases. This CDR3 spans 16 amino acids. The V gene's germline CDR1 is LGHDT and CDR2 YNNKEL (reference sequence). The DNA of the CDR3 is TGTGCCAGCAGCCAGGGAAGCGGGAGTAACACCGGGGAGCTGTTTTTT. Translation: CASSQGSGSNTGELFF.

The V call is TRBV4-2, the J call TRBJ2-7, with a weak D call TRBD1 (6 bases). This CDR3 has 15 residues. CDR1 is LGHNA and CDR2 is YNFKEQ in the germline V gene. V lost 0 bases and J lost 2, with 11 bases in between. CDR3 DNA sequence: TGTGCCAGCAGCCAAGAACGCGGACAGACCTACGAGCAGTACTTC. Translated: CASSQERGQTYEQYF.

The V gene is TRBV7-9, the J gene TRBJ2-1, with 14 bases identical to TRBD2. After removal of 11 bases from V and 6 bases from J, the junction contained 21 bases not matched to a gene. This CDR3 spans 19 amino acids. The germline V gene encodes CDR1 SEHNR and CDR2 FQNEAQ (reference sequence). The CDR3 nucleotides are TGTGCCGGAACCGACAGACCAAAGACTAGCGGGAGGGCTACCAATGAGCAGTTCTTC. Amino acids: CAGTDRPKTSGRATNEQFF. The entire variable domain, with the rest obtained from reference TRBV7-9 and TRBJ2-1, is as follows: DTGVSQNPRHKITKRGQNVTFRCDPISEHNRLYWYRQTLGQGPEFLTYFQNEAQLEKSRLLSDRFSAERPKGSFSTLEIQRTEQGDSAMYLCAGTDRPKTSGRATNEQFFGPGTRLTVL.

This chain connects TRBV29-1 to TRBJ2-7; no firm D call. The germline CDR1 and CDR2 sequences are SQVTM and ANQGSEA. This CDR3 comprises 12 residues. V was trimmed by 1 base and J by 5 bases, leaving 9 bases between them. CDR3 loop: CSVEGPPDEQYF. CDR3 bases: TGCAGCGTTGAAGGGCCCCCGGACGAGCAGTACTTC.

This sequence joins TRBV14 and TRBJ2-7; 10 bases are a match to TRBD1. The germline V gene has CDR1 SGHDN and CDR2 FVKESK. J lost 7 bases, V lost 1 base, and 7 bases had no gene match. The length of the CDR3 is 15 residues. As DNA, the CDR3 is TGTGCCAGCAGCCAAGTCGGGACAGGGGTATCGGAGCAGTACTTC. Translating it yields CASSQVGTGVSEQYF. Supplemented by reference TRBV14 and TRBJ2-7, the full variable domain reads EAGVTQFPSHSVIEKGQTVTLRCDPISGHDNLYWYRRVMGKEIKFLLHFVKESKQDESGMPNNRFLAERTGGTYSTLKVQPAELEDSGVYFCASSQVGTGVSEQYFGPGTRLTVT.

The V gene is TRBV6-5, the J gene TRBJ2-7; 12 bases align to TRBD2. This CDR3 has 15 amino acids. CDR1 MNHEY and CDR2 SVGAGI come from the germline V gene. Losses at the gene ends were 7 bases for V and 1 base for J; bases not matched to a gene: 5. CDR3 coding DNA: TGTGCCAGCATAGGAGGACTAGCGGGATCCTACGAGCAGTACTTC. This translates into CASIGGLAGSYEQYF.

CDR3 coding DNA: TGTGCCAGCAGCTTAGAAGCGAACACTGAAGCTTTCTTT. Amino acids: CASSLEANTEAFF. V gene TRBV7-3 combines with J gene TRBJ1-1; D is unresolved. Trimming pared 2 bases from V and 1 base from J, leaving 5 bases between. Germline values: CDR1 SGHTA, CDR2 FQGTGA. CDR3 length: 13 residues.

The chain has TRBV7-3 and TRBJ1-5; D not resolved. This CDR3 is built from 18 residues. Between the trimmed V and J ends, which lost 0 bases and 2 bases, there was a span of 17 bases. From germline, CDR1 is SGHTA and CDR2 FQGTGA. CDR3 DNA sequence: TGTGCCAGCAGCTTAACGACCAAGCCGGCCTTACGCAATCAGCCCCAGCATTTT. It specifies CASSLTTKPALRNQPQHF.